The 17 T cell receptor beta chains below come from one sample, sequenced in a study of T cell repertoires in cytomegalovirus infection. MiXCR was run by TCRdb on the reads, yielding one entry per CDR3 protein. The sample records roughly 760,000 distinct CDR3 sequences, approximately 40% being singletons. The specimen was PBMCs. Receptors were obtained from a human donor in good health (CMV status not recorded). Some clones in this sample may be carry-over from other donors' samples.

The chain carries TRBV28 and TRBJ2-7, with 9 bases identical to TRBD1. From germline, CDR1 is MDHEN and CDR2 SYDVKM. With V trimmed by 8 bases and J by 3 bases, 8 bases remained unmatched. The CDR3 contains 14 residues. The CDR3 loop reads CASLDRGKSYEQYF. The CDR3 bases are TGTGCCAGCCTAGACAGGGGGAAGAGCTACGAGCAGTACTTC.

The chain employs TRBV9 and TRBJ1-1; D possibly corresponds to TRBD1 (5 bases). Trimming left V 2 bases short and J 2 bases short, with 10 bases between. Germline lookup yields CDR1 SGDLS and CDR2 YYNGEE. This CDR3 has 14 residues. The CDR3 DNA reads TGTGCCAGCAGCGTCGGACAATCCAACACTGAAGCTTTCTTT. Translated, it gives CASSVGQSNTEAFF.

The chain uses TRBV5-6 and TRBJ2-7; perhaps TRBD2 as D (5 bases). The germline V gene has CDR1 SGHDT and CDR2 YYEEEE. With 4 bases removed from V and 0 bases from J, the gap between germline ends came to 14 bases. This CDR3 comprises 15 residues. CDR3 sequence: CASSPSGRASYEQYF. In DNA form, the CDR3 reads TGTGCCAGCAGCCCCAGCGGACGAGCCTCCTACGAGCAGTACTTC.

DNA for the CDR3: TGCAGCGTTGCGGGCTATACGGGGGCCGGGGAGCTGTTTTTT. Its translation is CSVAGYTGAGELFF. J is TRBJ2-2 and V is TRBV29-1, with D tentatively TRBD2 (6 bases). Trimming removed 4 bases from V and 6 bases from J, with 15 bases in between. CDR1 is SQVTM, CDR2 ANQGSEA, per germline. The CDR3 has 14 residues.

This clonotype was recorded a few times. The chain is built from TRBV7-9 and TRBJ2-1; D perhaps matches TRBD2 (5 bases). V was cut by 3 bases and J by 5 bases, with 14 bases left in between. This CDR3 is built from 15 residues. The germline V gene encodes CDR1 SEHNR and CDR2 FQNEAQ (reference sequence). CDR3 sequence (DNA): TGTGCCAGCAGCTTGAGTTTGGTCGGGAACAATGAGCAGTTCTTC. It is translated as CASSLSLVGNNEQFF. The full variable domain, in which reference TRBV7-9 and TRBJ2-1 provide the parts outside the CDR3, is DTGVSQNPRHKITKRGQNVTFRCDPISEHNRLYWYRQTLGQGPEFLTYFQNEAQLEKSRLLSDRFSAERPKGSFSTLEIQRTEQGDSAMYLCASSLSLVGNNEQFFGPGTRLTVL.

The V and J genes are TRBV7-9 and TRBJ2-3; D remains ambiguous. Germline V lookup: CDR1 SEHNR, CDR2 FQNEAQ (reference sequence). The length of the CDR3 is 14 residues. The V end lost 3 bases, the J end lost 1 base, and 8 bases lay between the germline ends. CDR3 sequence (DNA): TGTGCCAGCAGCTTCCCAGGCGGCACAGATACGCAGTATTTT. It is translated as CASSFPGGTDTQYF.

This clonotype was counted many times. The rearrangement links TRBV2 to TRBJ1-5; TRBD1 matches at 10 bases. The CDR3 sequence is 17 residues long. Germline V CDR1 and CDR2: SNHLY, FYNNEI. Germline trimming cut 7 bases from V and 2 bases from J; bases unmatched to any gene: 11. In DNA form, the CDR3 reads TGTGCCAGCACTACCGGGACAGGGGAAAAGGGCAATCAGCCCCAGCATTTT. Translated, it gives CASTTGTGEKGNQPQHF.

CDR3 sequence (DNA): TGTGCCAGCAGTTCAAGCGGGATCTTAGGCAATGAGCAGTTCTTC. Translating it yields CASSSSGILGNEQFF. The gene calls are TRBV28 and TRBJ2-1; TRBD2 agrees at 7 bases. The V gene end was trimmed by 4 bases and the J gene end by 6 bases; junction bases not matched to a gene: 9. The germline CDR1 and CDR2 sequences are MDHEN and SYDVKM. The CDR3 covers 15 residues.

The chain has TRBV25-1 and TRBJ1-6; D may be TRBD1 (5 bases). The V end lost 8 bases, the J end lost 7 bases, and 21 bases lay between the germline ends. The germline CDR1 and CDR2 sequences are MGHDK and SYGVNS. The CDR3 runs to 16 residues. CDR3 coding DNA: TGTGCCAGCGAGCCTCGGGACTTCAGTAGCAATTCACCCCTCCACTTT. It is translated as CASEPRDFSSNSPLHF.

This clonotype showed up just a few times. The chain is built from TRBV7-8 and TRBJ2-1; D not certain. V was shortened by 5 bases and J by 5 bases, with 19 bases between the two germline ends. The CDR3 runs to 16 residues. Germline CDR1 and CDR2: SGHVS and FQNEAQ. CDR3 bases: TGTGCCAGCAGCCCAACACCCGGTCCCCCCGACAATGAGCAGTTCTTC. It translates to CASSPTPGPPDNEQFF.

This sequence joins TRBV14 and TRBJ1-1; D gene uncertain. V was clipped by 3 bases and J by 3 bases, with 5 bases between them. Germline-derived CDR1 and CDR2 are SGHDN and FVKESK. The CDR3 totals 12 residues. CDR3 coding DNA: TGTGCCAGCAGCCAGCCCTACACTGAAGCTTTCTTT. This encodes CASSQPYTEAFF.

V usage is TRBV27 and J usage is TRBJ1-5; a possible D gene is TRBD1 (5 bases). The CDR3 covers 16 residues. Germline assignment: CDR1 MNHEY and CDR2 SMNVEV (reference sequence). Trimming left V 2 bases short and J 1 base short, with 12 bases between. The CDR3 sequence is CASSLGGVDSNQPQHF. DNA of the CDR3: TGTGCCAGCAGTTTAGGGGGGGTGGACAGCAATCAGCCCCAGCATTTT.

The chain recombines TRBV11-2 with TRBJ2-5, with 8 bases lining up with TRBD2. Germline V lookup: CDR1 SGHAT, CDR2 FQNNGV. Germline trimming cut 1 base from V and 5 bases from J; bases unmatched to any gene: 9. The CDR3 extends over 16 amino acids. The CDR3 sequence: CASSLVAGGYRETQYF. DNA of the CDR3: TGTGCCAGCAGCTTAGTCGCGGGGGGTTATCGGGAGACCCAGTACTTC.

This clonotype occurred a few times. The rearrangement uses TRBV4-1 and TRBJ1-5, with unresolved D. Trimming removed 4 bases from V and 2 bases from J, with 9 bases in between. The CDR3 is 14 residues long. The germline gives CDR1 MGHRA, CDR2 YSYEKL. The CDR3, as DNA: TGCGCCAGCAGCCGGGAGGGCGGCAATCAGCCCCAGCATTTT. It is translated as CASSREGGNQPQHF.

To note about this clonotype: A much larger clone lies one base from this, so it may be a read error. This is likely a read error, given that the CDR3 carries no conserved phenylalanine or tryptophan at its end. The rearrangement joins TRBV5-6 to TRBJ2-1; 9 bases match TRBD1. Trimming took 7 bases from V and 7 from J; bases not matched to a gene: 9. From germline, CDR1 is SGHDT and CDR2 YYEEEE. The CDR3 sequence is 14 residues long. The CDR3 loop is CASLPGQGRNEQFL. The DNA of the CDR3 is TGTGCCAGCTTGCCGGGACAGGGAAGGAATGAGCAGTTCTTA.

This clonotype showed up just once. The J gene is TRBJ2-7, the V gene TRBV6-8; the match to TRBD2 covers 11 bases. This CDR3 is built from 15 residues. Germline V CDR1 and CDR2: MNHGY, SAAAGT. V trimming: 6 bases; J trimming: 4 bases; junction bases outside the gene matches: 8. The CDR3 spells CASRPPGLAVYEQYF. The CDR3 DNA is TGTGCCAGCAGACCCCCGGGACTAGCGGTGTACGAGCAGTACTTC.

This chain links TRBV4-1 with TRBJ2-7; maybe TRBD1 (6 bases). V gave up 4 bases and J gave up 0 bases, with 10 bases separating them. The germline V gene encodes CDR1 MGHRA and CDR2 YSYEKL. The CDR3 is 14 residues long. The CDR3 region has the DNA TGCGCCAGCAGCCCAAGGGACACCTCCTACGAGCAGTACTTC. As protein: CASSPRDTSYEQYF.